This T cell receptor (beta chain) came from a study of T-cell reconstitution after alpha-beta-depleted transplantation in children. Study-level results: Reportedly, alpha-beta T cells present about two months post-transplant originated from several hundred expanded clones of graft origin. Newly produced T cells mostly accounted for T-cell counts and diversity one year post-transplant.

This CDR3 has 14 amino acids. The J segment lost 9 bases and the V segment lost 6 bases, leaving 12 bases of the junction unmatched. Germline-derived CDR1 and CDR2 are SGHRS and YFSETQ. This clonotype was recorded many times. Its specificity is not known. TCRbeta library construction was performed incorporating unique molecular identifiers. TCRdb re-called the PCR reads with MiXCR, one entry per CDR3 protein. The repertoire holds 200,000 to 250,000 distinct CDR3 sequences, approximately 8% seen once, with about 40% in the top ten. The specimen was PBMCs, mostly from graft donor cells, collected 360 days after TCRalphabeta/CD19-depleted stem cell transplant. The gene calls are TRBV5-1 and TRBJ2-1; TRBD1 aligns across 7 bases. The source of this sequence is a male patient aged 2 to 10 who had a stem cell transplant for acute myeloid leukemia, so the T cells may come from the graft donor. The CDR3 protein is CASTLGEQGSEQFF. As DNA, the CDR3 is TGCGCCAGCACTTTGGGAGAACAGGGGTCTGAGCAGTTCTTC.